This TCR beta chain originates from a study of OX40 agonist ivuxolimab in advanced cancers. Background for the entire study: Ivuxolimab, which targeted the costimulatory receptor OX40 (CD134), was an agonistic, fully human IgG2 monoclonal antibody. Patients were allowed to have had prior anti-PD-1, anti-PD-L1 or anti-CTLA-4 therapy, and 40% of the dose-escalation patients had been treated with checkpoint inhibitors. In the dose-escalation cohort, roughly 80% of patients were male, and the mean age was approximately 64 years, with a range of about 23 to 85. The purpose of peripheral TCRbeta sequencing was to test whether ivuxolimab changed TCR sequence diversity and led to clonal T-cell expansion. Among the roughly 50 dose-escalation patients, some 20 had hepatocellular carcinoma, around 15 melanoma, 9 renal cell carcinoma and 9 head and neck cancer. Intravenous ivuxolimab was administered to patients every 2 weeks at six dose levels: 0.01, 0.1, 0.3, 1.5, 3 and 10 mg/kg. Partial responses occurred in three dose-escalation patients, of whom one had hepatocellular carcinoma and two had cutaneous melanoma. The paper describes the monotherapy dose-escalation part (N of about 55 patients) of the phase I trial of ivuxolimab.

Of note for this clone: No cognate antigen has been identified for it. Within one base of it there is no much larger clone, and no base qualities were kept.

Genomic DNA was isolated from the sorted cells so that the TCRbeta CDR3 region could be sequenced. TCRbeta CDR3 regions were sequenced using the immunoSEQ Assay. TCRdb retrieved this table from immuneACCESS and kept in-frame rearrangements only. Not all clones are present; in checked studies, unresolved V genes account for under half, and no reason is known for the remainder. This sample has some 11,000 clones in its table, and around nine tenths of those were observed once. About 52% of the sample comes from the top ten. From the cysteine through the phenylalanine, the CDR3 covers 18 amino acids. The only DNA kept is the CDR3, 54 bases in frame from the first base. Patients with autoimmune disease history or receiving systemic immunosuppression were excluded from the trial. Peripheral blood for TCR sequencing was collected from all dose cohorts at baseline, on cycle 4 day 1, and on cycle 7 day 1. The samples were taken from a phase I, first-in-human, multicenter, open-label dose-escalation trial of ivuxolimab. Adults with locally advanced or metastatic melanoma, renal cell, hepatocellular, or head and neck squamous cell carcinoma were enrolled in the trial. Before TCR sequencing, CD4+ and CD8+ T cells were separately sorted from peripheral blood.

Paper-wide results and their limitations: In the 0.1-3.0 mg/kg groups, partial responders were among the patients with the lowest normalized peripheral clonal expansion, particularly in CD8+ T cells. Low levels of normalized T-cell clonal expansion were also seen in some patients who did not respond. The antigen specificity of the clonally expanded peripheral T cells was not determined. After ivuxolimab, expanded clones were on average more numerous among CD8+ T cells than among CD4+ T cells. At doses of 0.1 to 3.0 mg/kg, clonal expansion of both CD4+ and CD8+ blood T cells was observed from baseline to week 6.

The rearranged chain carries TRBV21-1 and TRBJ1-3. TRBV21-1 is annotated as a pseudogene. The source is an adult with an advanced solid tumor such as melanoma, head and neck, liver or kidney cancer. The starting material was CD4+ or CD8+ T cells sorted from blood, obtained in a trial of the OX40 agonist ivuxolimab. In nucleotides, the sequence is TGTGCCAGCAGCAAAAGATTGGCCCGTAGGCCTACAGGAAACACCATATATTTT. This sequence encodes CASSKRLARRPTGNTIYF.